Shown below are 19 T cell receptor beta chains from a single sample sequenced in a study of blood T cell repertoires in COVID-19. Clones were sequenced by immunoSEQ multiplex PCR, and TCRdb holds only the in-frame ones, with some missing. Of over 150,000 clones detected, around 90% appear once; the ten largest clones hold 2% to 3%. Sequencing was carried out using peripheral blood. The receptors here all came from a man between 18 and 29 years old with acute or convalescent COVID-19.

This chain links TRBV12-5 with TRBJ2-1; D possibly corresponds to TRBD2 (6 bases). Germline V gene sequence: CDR1 LGHNT, CDR2 FRNRAP. The CDR3 contains 18 residues. V was pared by 2 bases and J by 1 base, with 18 bases between. The CDR3 DNA sequence: TGTGCTAGTGGTTTGCACCCCCCCCAGGCGGGGTCCTACAATGAGCAGTTCTTC. This translates into CASGLHPPQAGSYNEQFF.

The V call is TRBV6-1, the J call TRBJ1-1; 10 nucleotides agree with TRBD1. Per the germline V gene, CDR1 is MNHNS and CDR2 is SASEGT. CDR3 length equals 15 residues. Trimming cost V 3 bases and J 4 bases; bases outside gene matches: 5. The CDR3 DNA follows: TGTGCCAGCAGTGATAAGACAGGGGGCGTCACTGAAGCTTTCTTT. Translation: CASSDKTGGVTEAFF.

This chain links TRBV24-1 with TRBJ1-2; 7 positions agree with TRBD1. J gave up 4 bases and V 9 bases, and 10 bases lay outside the gene matches. The CDR3 runs 14 residues. Germline loops: CDR1 KGHDR, CDR2 SFDVKD. CDR3 sequence: CATAPAGTAYGYTF. The DNA for the CDR3 is TGTGCCACCGCCCCTGCCGGGACAGCCTATGGCTACACCTTC.

In its sample, this clone was seen once. V gene TRBV3-1 (or the pseudogene TRBV3-2) combines with J gene TRBJ1-4; a weak D match, TRBD1 (5 bases). V gave up 4 bases and J gave up 3 bases, with 15 bases separating them. The CDR3 sequence is 16 residues long. Germline CDR1 and CDR2: LGHDT and YNNKEL (reference sequence). The chain's CDR3 is CASSRIPDISNEKLFF. CDR3 bases: TGTGCCAGCAGCCGAATACCGGACATCTCTAATGAAAAACTGTTTTTT.

J is TRBJ2-3 and V is TRBV19; TRBD2 matches 7 bases. From germline, CDR1 is LNHDA and CDR2 SQIVND (reference sequence). This CDR3 has 19 residues. With V trimmed by 0 bases and J by 1 base, 13 bases remained unmatched. CDR3 sequence: CASSIDQFGGAGGTDTQYF. In DNA, the CDR3 is TGTGCCAGTAGTATAGATCAGTTTGGAGGGGCGGGGGGCACAGATACGCAGTATTTT.

The chain recombines TRBV5-1 with TRBJ2-1; 8 positions match TRBD1. CDR1 SGHRS and CDR2 YFSETQ come from the germline V gene. The trim removed 0 bases at V and 7 bases at J, leaving 9 bases unmatched. The CDR3 is 16 amino acids. The CDR3 DNA reads TGCGCCAGCAGCTTGGGAATCGGACAGGGTCAAAATGAGCAGTTCTTC. This sequence encodes CASSLGIGQGQNEQFF.

The chain links TRBV10-1 to TRBJ2-7; 13 bases are a match to TRBD2. V trimming: 5 bases; J trimming: 4 bases; junction bases outside the gene matches: 5. Germline loops: CDR1 WNHNN, CDR2 SYGVQD (reference sequence). This CDR3 is built from 15 residues. The CDR3 DNA reads as TGCGCCAGCAGTAGACTAGCGGGAGGTCTATACGAGCAGTACTTC. This sequence encodes CASSRLAGGLYEQYF.

The chain joins TRBV27 to TRBJ1-6; a weak D match, TRBD1 (5 bases). The CDR3 loop spans 14 amino acids. Germline V gives CDR1 MNHEY, CDR2 SMNVEV (reference sequence). Trimming pared 3 bases from V and 5 bases from J, leaving 8 bases between. DNA for the CDR3: TGTGCCAGCAGTTTCGACAGAGATAATTCACCCCTCCACTTT. Its protein is CASSFDRDNSPLHF.

The J gene is TRBJ2-2, the V gene TRBV6-5; D remains ambiguous. Germline V lookup: CDR1 MNHEY, CDR2 SVGAGI. The CDR3 runs 13 residues. Trimming pared 4 bases from V and 5 bases from J, leaving 8 bases between. The CDR3 here is CASSSSGTGELFF. The CDR3 nucleotides are TGTGCCAGCAGTTCATCCGGGACCGGGGAGCTGTTTTTT.

The gene calls are TRBV11-3 and TRBJ1-4; D remains ambiguous. The CDR3 loop spans 13 amino acids. CDR1 is SGHNT, CDR2 YENEEA, per germline. The V end was cut by 5 bases, the J end by 5 bases, with 9 bases between. The DNA of the CDR3 is TGTGCCAGCAGCCTGACACTCAATGAAAAACTGTTTTTT. Translating gives CASSLTLNEKLFF.

CDR3 residues: CASSIVPGVPEAFF. CDR3 DNA sequence: TGTGCCAGTAGTATAGTTCCAGGGGTTCCTGAAGCTTTCTTT. V gene TRBV19 combines with J gene TRBJ1-1; the D gene is possibly TRBD1 (6 bases). This CDR3 comprises 14 residues. The V and J ends lost 1 base and 6 bases respectively, with 12 bases between them. CDR1 LNHDA and CDR2 SQIVND come from the germline V gene (reference sequence).

This clone was observed a single time. CDR3 amino acids: CASRRETRDGEQYF. CDR3 DNA: TGTGCCAGCAGGCGGGAGACCCGGGATGGAGAGCAGTACTTC. This chain links TRBV28 with TRBJ2-7, with 7 bases fitting TRBD2. V lost 6 bases, J lost 7 bases, and 12 bases stayed unmatched. This CDR3 has 14 amino acids. The germline V gene encodes CDR1 MDHEN and CDR2 SYDVKM.

The rearrangement joins TRBV19 to TRBJ2-7; 8 bases align to TRBD1. Germline CDR1 reads LNHDA; CDR2 reads SQIVND (reference sequence). The CDR3 has 15 residues. The V gene end was trimmed by 4 bases and the J gene end by 3 bases; junction bases not matched to a gene: 8. The CDR3 sequence: CASSRSGTGLYEQYF. CDR3 in DNA: TGTGCCAGTAGTAGGTCCGGGACAGGTCTCTACGAGCAGTACTTC.

This sequence joins TRBV2 and TRBJ2-3, with 7 bases lining up with TRBD2. In germline, CDR1 is SNHLY, CDR2 FYNNEI. The V gene end was trimmed by 2 bases and the J gene end by 4 bases; junction bases not matched to a gene: 9. This CDR3 comprises 16 residues. The CDR3 DNA reads TGTGCCAGCAGTGAATCCGGCGGGAGTGCCCCAGATACGCAGTATTTT. Encoded protein: CASSESGGSAPDTQYF. Variable domain in full (rest from reference TRBV2 and TRBJ2-3): EPEVTQTPSHQVTQMGQEVILRCVPISNHLYFYWYRQILGQKVEFLVSFYNNEISEKSEIFDDQFSVERPDGSNFTLKIRSTKLEDSAMYFCASSESGGSAPDTQYFGPGTRLTVL.

This chain links TRBV3-1 (or the pseudogene TRBV3-2) with TRBJ1-2, with D perhaps matching TRBD1 (6 bases). The CDR3 extends over 14 amino acids. Germline V gene sequence: CDR1 LGHDT, CDR2 YNNKEL (reference sequence). The V and J ends lost 1 base and 5 bases respectively, with 11 bases between them. The CDR3 sequence: CASSQAGTQYGYTF. The DNA for the CDR3 is TGTGCCAGCAGCCAAGCGGGGACACAATATGGCTACACCTTC.

V gene TRBV19 combines with J gene TRBJ1-2, with TRBD1 matching over 8 bases. The germline V gene encodes CDR1 LNHDA and CDR2 SQIVND (reference sequence). V shed 1 base and J 4 bases; nucleotides not matched to a gene: 2. CDR3 size: 14 residues. CDR3 amino acids: CASSIGTGFYGYTF. The CDR3 DNA reads TGTGCCAGTAGTATAGGGACAGGGTTCTATGGCTACACCTTC.

The J gene is TRBJ2-3, the V gene TRBV27; 10 bases fit TRBD1. The germline gives CDR1 MNHEY, CDR2 SMNVEV (reference sequence). V gave up 5 bases and J gave up 4 bases; unmatched junction bases: 3. The CDR3 is 14 amino acids. The CDR3, as DNA: TGTGCCAGCAGTGATGGGACAGGGGCAGATACGCAGTATTTT. It codes for CASSDGTGADTQYF.

The rearrangement links TRBV6-5 to TRBJ1-1, with a tentative D call TRBD1 (5 bases). CDR3 length equals 14 residues. Trimming removed 8 bases at V and 0 bases at J, with 13 bases between. Germline lookup yields CDR1 MNHEY and CDR2 SVGAGI. CDR3 protein: CASRRLTVNTEAFF. The CDR3 nucleotides read TGTGCCAGCCGACGATTGACAGTGAACACTGAAGCTTTCTTT.

The chain employs TRBV27 and TRBJ2-7; 7 bases are a match to TRBD2. Germline V gives CDR1 MNHEY, CDR2 SMNVEV (reference sequence). The V and J ends lost 4 bases and 4 bases, in that order; junction bases with no gene match: 7. The CDR3 runs to 14 residues. This chain's CDR3 is CASSYRGEGYEQYF. DNA of the CDR3: TGTGCCAGCAGTTACCGGGGGGAGGGGTACGAGCAGTACTTC.